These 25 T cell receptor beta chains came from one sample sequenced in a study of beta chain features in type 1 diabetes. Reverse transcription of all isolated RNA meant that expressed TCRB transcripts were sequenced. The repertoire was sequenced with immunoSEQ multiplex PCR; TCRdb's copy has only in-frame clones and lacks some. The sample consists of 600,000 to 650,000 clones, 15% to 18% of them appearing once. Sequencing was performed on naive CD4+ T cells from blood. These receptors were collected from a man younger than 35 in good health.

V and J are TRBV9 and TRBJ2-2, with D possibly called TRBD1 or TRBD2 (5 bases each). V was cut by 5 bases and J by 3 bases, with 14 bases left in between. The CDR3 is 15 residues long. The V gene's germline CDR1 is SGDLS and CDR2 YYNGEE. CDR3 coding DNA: TGTGCCAGCAGTTACCGGGACCGAGACACCGGGGAGCTGTTTTTT. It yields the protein CASSYRDRDTGELFF.

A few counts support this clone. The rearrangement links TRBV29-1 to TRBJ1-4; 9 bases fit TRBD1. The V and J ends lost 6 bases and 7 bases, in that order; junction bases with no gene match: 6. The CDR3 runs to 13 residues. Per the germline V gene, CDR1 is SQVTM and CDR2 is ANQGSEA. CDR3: CSVSGQGIEKLFF. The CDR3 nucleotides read TGCAGCGTGTCCGGACAGGGGATTGAAAAACTGTTTTTT.

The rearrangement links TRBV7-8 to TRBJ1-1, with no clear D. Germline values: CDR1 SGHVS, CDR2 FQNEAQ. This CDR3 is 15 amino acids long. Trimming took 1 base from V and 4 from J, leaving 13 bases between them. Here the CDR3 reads CASSLVVRSGTEAFF. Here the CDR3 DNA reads TGTGCCAGCAGCTTAGTGGTCCGAAGTGGCACTGAAGCTTTCTTT.

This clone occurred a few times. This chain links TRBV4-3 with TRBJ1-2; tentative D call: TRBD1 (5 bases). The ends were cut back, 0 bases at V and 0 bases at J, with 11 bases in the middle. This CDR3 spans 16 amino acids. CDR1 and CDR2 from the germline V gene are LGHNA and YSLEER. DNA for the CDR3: TGCGCCAGCAGCCAAGATCTGGCAGGGACTAACTATGGCTACACCTTC. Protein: CASSQDLAGTNYGYTF.

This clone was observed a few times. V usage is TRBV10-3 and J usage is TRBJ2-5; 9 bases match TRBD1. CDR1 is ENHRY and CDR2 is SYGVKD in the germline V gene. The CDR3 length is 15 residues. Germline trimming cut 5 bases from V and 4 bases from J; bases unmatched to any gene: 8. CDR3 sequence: CAISSVGTGRETQYF. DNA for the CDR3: TGTGCCATCAGTTCAGTTGGGACAGGGCGAGAGACCCAGTACTTC.

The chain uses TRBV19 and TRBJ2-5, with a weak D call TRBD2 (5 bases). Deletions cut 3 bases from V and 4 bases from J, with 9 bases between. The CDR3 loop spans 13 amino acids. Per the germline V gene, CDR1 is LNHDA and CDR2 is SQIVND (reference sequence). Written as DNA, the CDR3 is TGTGCCAGTAGTATTGGTGGAGGAGAGACCCAGTACTTC. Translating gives CASSIGGGETQYF.

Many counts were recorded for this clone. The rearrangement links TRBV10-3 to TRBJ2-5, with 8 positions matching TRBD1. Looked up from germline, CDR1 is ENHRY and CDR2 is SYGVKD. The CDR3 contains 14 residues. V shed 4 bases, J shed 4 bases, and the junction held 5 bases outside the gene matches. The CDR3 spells CAISVGRGRETQYF. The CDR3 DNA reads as TGTGCCATCAGTGTCGGCAGGGGGCGAGAGACCCAGTACTTC.

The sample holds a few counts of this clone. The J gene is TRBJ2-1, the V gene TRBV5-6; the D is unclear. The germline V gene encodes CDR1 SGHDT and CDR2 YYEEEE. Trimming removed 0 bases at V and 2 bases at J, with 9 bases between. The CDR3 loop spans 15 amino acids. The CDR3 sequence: CASSLGQVTYNEQFF. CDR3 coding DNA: TGTGCCAGCAGCTTGGGACAAGTTACCTACAATGAGCAGTTCTTC.

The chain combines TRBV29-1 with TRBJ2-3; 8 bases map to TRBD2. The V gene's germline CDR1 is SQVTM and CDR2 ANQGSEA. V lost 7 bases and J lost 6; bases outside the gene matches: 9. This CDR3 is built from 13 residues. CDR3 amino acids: CSGGTRLADTQYF. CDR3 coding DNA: TGCAGCGGGGGGACTAGACTCGCTGATACGCAGTATTTT.

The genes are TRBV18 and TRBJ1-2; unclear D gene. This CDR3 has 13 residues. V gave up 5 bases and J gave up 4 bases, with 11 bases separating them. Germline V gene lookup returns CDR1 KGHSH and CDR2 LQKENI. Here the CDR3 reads CASSSKIIYGYTF. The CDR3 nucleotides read TGTGCCAGCTCAAGTAAGATTATCTATGGCTACACCTTC.

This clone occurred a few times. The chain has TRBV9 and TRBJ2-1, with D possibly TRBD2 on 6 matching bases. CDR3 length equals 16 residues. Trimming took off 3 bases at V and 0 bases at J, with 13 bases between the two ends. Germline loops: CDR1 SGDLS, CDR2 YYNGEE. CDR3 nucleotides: TGTGCCAGCAGCGCAGTCAGCGGGTACTCCTACAATGAGCAGTTCTTC. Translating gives CASSAVSGYSYNEQFF.

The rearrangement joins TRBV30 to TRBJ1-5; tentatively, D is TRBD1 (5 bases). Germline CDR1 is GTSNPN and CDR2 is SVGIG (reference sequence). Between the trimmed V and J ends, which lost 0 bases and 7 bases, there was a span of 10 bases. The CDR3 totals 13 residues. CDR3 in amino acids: CAWSVVGEQPQHF. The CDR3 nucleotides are TGTGCCTGGAGTGTAGTAGGGGAACAGCCCCAGCATTTT.

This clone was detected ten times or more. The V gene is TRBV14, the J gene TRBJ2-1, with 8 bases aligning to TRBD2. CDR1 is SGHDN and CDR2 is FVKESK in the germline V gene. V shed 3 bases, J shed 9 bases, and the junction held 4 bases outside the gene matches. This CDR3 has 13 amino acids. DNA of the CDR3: TGTGCCAGCAGCCAGGGACTAGTCGTTGAGCAGTTCTTC. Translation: CASSQGLVVEQFF.

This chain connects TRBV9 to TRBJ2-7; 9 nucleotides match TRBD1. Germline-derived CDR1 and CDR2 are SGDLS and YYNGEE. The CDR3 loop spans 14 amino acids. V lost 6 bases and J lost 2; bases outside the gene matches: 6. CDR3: CASNLGTGPYEQYF. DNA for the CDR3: TGTGCCAGCAATCTCGGGACAGGGCCCTACGAGCAGTACTTC.

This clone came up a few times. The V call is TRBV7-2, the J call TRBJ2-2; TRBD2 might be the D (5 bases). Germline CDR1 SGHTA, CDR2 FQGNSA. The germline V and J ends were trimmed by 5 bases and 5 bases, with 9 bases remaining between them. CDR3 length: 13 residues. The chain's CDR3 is CASSRTATGELFF. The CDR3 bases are TGTGCCAGCAGCCGGACTGCGACCGGGGAGCTGTTTTTT. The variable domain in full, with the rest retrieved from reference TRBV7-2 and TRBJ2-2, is GAGVSQSPSNKVTEKGKDVELRCDPISGHTALYWYRQSLGQGLEFLIYFQGNSAPDKSGLPSDRFSAERTGGSVSTLTIQRTQQEDSAVYLCASSRTATGELFFGEGSRLTVL.

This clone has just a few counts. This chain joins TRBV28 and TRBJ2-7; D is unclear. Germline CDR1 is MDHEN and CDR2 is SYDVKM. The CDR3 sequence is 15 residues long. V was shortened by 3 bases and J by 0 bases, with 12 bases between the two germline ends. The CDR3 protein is CASSLWTVSSYEQYF. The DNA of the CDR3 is TGTGCCAGCAGTTTGTGGACGGTGAGCTCCTACGAGCAGTACTTC.

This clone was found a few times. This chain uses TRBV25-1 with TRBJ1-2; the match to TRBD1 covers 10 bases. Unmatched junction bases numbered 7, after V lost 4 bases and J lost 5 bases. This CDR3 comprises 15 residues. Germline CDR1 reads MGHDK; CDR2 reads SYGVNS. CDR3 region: CASSATGGAGYGYTF. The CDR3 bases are TGTGCCAGCAGTGCGACAGGGGGCGCCGGGTATGGCTACACCTTC.

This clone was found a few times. This CDR3 reads CASSPREGSGNTIYF. In DNA, the CDR3 is TGTGCCAGCAGTCCGAGGGAGGGATCTGGAAACACCATATATTTT. This chain uses TRBV2 with TRBJ1-3, with D unclear. The CDR3 length is 15 residues. In germline, CDR1 is SNHLY, CDR2 FYNNEI. V was shortened by 5 bases and J by 1 base, with 12 bases between the two germline ends.

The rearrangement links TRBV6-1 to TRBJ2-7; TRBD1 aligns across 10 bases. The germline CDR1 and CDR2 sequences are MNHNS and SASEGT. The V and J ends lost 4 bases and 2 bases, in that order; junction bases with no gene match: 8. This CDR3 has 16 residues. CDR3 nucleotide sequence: TGTGCCAGCAGTGGGACAGGGGGACCTCCGGCCTACGAGCAGTACTTC. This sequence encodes CASSGTGGPPAYEQYF.

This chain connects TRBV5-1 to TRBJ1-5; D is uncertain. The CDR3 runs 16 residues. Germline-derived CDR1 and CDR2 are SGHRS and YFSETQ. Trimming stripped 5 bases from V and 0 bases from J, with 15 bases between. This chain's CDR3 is CASSFGFSDSNQPQHF. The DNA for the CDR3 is TGCGCCAGCAGTTTTGGATTTAGTGATAGCAATCAGCCCCAGCATTTT.

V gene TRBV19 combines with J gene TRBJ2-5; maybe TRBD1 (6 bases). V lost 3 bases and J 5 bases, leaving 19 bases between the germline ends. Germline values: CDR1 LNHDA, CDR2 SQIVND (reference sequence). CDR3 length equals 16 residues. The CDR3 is CASSIRPPATGETQYF. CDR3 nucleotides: TGTGCCAGTAGTATTAGACCACCCGCTACAGGGGAGACCCAGTACTTC. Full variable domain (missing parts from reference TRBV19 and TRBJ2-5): DGGITQSPKYLFRKEGQNVTLSCEQNLNHDAMYWYRQDPGQGLRLIYYSQIVNDFQKGDIAEGYSVSREKKESFPLTVTSAQKNPTAFYLCASSIRPPATGETQYFGPGTRLLVL.

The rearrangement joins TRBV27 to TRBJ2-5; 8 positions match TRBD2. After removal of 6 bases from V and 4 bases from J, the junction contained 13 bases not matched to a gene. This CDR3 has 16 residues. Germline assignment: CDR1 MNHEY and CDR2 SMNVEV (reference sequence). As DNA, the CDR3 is TGTGCCAGCAGCTTCGCGGGTAGCGGGATAATAGAGACCCAGTACTTC. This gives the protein CASSFAGSGIIETQYF.

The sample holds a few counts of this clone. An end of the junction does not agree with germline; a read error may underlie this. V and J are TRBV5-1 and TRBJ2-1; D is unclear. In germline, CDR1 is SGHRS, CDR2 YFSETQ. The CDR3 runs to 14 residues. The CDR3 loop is CASCLASSYNEQFF. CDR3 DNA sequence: TGCGCCAGCTGCTTGGCGAGCTCCTACAATGAGCAGTTCTTC.

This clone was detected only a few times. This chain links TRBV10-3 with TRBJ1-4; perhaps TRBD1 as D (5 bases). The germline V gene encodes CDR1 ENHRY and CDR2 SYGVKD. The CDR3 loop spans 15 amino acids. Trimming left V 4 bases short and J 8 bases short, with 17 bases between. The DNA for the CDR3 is TGTGCCATCAGTGGAGCCGGGACCGGTGAAGAAAAACTGTTTTTT. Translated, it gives CAISGAGTGEEKLFF.

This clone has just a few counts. The CDR3 coding sequence is TGCGCCAGCAGTGAGCAGGGAGGGGGTTACGAGCAGTACTTC. Translated, it gives CASSEQGGGYEQYF. The chain uses TRBV5-1 and TRBJ2-7, with D perhaps TRBD2 (7 bases). The CDR3 spans 14 residues. The germline V and J ends were trimmed by 5 bases and 4 bases, with 16 bases remaining between them. Germline V gives CDR1 SGHRS, CDR2 YFSETQ.